Listed below are T cell receptor beta chains from one sample, sequenced in a study of cytomegalovirus exposure and HLA in healthy donors. Produced via immunoSEQ multiplex PCR; TCRdb's table is partial and in-frame only. The data show approximately 140,000 clones, roughly 77% seen once. The specimen sequenced was PBMCs. These receptors all come from a female donor in good health and CMV-seronegative. The CDR3 runs from the conserved cysteine through the conserved F or W. A D gene is named only where the DNA matches it firmly. Size values are once, few and many counts, or a class for expanded clones, and some rows have none.

j_gene: TRBJ2-7
v_gene: TRBV28
abundance: .
d_gene: TRBD2
CDR3aa: CASMQPSPAGTDEQYF
CDR3nt: TGTGCCAGCATGCAACCTTCACCAGCGGGAACCGACGAGCAGTACTTC

j_gene: TRBJ1-2
v_gene: TRBV29-1
abundance: .
d_gene: .
CDR3aa: CSIVDPPGYTF
CDR3nt: TGCAGCATAGTTGATCCCCCTGGCTACACCTTC

j_gene: TRBJ2-7
v_gene: TRBV19
abundance: once
d_gene: .
CDR3aa: CASSIDRNSYEQYF
CDR3nt: TGTGCCAGTAGTATAGACAGGAACTCCTACGAGCAGTACTTC

j_gene: TRBJ2-3
v_gene: TRBV13
abundance: .
d_gene: .
CDR3aa: CASSFSDTQYF
CDR3nt: TGTGCCAGCAGCTTTAGCGATACGCAGTATTTT

j_gene: TRBJ2-5
v_gene: TRBV15
abundance: .
d_gene: TRBD2
CDR3aa: CATSSYGRGGETQYF
CDR3nt: TGTGCCACCAGCAGTTACGGGAGGGGGGGAGAGACCCAGTACTTC

j_gene: TRBJ1-1
v_gene: TRBV9
abundance: .
d_gene: TRBD1
CDR3aa: CASSPHPGTASEAFF
CDR3nt: TGTGCCAGCAGCCCCCACCCTGGGACAGCCTCTGAAGCTTTCTTT

j_gene: TRBJ1-4
v_gene: TRBV2
abundance: few
d_gene: .
CDR3aa: CASSVRGYSTNEKLFF
CDR3nt: TGTGCCAGCAGTGTGAGGGGGTATTCGACTAATGAAAAACTGTTTTTT

j_gene: TRBJ2-3
v_gene: TRBV5-4
abundance: .
d_gene: .
CDR3aa: CASSREVGEDTQYF
CDR3nt: TGTGCCAGCAGCAGGGAGGTGGGGGAGGATACGCAGTATTTT

j_gene: TRBJ2-5
v_gene: TRBV5-1
abundance: .
d_gene: TRBD1
CDR3aa: CASSAGTGGSETQYF
CDR3nt: TGCGCCAGCAGCGCCGGGACAGGGGGATCGGAGACCCAGTACTTC

j_gene: TRBJ2-5
v_gene: TRBV4-3
abundance: once
d_gene: .
CDR3aa: CASSQDSGTQYF
CDR3nt: TGCGCCAGCAGCCAAGATTCCGGGACCCAGTACTTC

j_gene: TRBJ2-7
v_gene: TRBV14
abundance: .
d_gene: TRBD2
CDR3aa: CASSSGLAGVHRGIEQYF
CDR3nt: TGTGCCAGCAGCTCGGGACTAGCGGGGGTCCACCGGGGCATCGAGCAGTACTTC

j_gene: TRBJ1-2
v_gene: TRBV20-1
abundance: .
d_gene: .
CDR3aa: CSARNVQGYTF
CDR3nt: TGCAGTGCTAGAAACGTACAAGGCTACACCTTC

j_gene: TRBJ1-3
v_gene: TRBV11-3
abundance: .
d_gene: .
CDR3aa: CASSFAGQSSGNTIYF
CDR3nt: TGTGCCAGCAGCTTCGCAGGACAAAGCTCTGGAAACACCATATATTTT

j_gene: TRBJ2-7
v_gene: TRBV10-3
abundance: .
d_gene: .
CDR3aa: CAISPSRMEGTYEQYF
CDR3nt: TGTGCCATCAGTCCGAGTCGGATGGAGGGCACCTACGAGCAGTACTTC

j_gene: TRBJ1-1
v_gene: TRBV5-1
abundance: .
d_gene: .
CDR3aa: CASSPTGSNTEAFF
CDR3nt: TGCGCCAGCAGCCCCACAGGATCGAACACTGAAGCTTTCTTT

j_gene: TRBJ1-5
v_gene: TRBV27
abundance: .
d_gene: TRBD1
CDR3aa: CASSLFRGQQPQHF
CDR3nt: TGTGCCAGCAGTTTATTCAGGGGGCAACAGCCCCAGCATTTT

j_gene: TRBJ2-1
v_gene: TRBV28
abundance: .
d_gene: TRBD2
CDR3aa: CAITGAGEINEQFF
CDR3nt: TGTGCCATTACAGGAGCGGGAGAAATTAATGAGCAGTTCTTC

j_gene: TRBJ2-3
v_gene: TRBV29-1
abundance: .
d_gene: .
CDR3aa: CSVNGGGTDTQYF
CDR3nt: TGCAGCGTCAACGGAGGGGGCACAGATACGCAGTATTTT

j_gene: TRBJ1-1
v_gene: TRBV30
abundance: .
d_gene: TRBD1
CDR3aa: CACGGTGGTEAFF
CDR3nt: TGTGCCTGTGGGGGAACAGGGGGCACTGAAGCTTTCTTT

j_gene: TRBJ1-5
v_gene: TRBV28
abundance: few
d_gene: .
CDR3aa: CASSSMAGNQPQHF
CDR3nt: TGTGCCAGCAGTTCTATGGCAGGGAATCAGCCCCAGCATTTT

j_gene: TRBJ1-1
v_gene: TRBV5-1
abundance: .
d_gene: TRBD1
CDR3aa: CASSLGGQGNTEAFF
CDR3nt: TGCGCCAGCAGCTTGGGGGGACAGGGGAACACTGAAGCTTTCTTT

j_gene: TRBJ1-1
v_gene: TRBV11-2
abundance: .
d_gene: .
CDR3aa: CASSLGGSRGSEAFF
CDR3nt: TGTGCCAGCAGCTTAGGGGGCAGCAGGGGATCTGAAGCTTTCTTT

j_gene: TRBJ2-1
v_gene: TRBV6-5
abundance: .
d_gene: .
CDR3aa: CASSYREGEQFF
CDR3nt: TGTGCCAGCAGTTACAGAGAGGGTGAGCAGTTCTTC

j_gene: TRBJ2-5
v_gene: TRBV4-3
abundance: .
d_gene: .
CDR3aa: CASSQDTSRGQETQYF
CDR3nt: TGCGCCAGCAGCCAAGATACATCCAGGGGCCAAGAGACCCAGTACTTC

j_gene: TRBJ2-1
v_gene: TRBV27
abundance: .
d_gene: .
CDR3aa: CASSLGTTGNNEQFF
CDR3nt: TGTGCCAGCAGTTTAGGTACCACAGGGAACAATGAGCAGTTCTTC

j_gene: TRBJ1-2
v_gene: TRBV10-3
abundance: once
d_gene: TRBD1
CDR3aa: CAISGTGGPSNGYTF
CDR3nt: TGTGCCATCAGCGGGACAGGGGGCCCGTCGAATGGCTACACCTTC

j_gene: TRBJ2-1
v_gene: TRBV7-8
abundance: .
d_gene: .
CDR3aa: CASSVGPDQAVDEQFF
CDR3nt: TGTGCCAGCAGCGTGGGGCCGGACCAAGCCGTTGATGAGCAGTTCTTC

j_gene: TRBJ2-7
v_gene: TRBV6-1
abundance: .
d_gene: TRBD2
CDR3aa: CASSRSSGGSDEQYF
CDR3nt: TGTGCCAGCAGTAGGTCTAGCGGGGGATCCGACGAGCAGTACTTC

j_gene: TRBJ1-1
v_gene: TRBV7-2
abundance: once
d_gene: TRBD1
CDR3aa: CASARTGDATEAFF
CDR3nt: TGTGCCAGCGCCCGGACAGGGGACGCTACTGAAGCTTTCTTT

j_gene: TRBJ2-7
v_gene: TRBV5-8
abundance: once
d_gene: TRBD1
CDR3aa: CASSLDRDEQYF
CDR3nt: TGTGCCAGCAGCCTAGACAGGGACGAGCAGTACTTC

j_gene: TRBJ2-7
v_gene: TRBV2
abundance: .
d_gene: TRBD1
CDR3aa: CASSLGQGFPYEQYF
CDR3nt: TGTGCCAGCAGTTTGGGACAGGGTTTTCCCTACGAGCAGTACTTC

j_gene: TRBJ2-7
v_gene: TRBV19
abundance: .
d_gene: TRBD1
CDR3aa: CASSLPTGSAGEQYF
CDR3nt: TGTGCCAGTAGTCTCCCGACAGGGTCGGCTGGCGAGCAGTACTTC

j_gene: TRBJ1-1
v_gene: TRBV28
abundance: .
d_gene: TRBD1
CDR3aa: CASSFGGQGWTEAFF
CDR3nt: TGTGCCAGCAGTTTTGGGGGACAGGGATGGACTGAAGCTTTCTTT

j_gene: TRBJ2-6
v_gene: TRBV5-4
abundance: .
d_gene: .
CDR3aa: CASSFTGSGANVLTF
CDR3nt: TGTGCCAGCAGCTTTACGGGGTCTGGGGCCAACGTCCTGACTTTC

j_gene: TRBJ1-4
v_gene: TRBV7-9
abundance: once
d_gene: TRBD1
CDR3aa: CASSLAMGQGGEKLFF
CDR3nt: TGTGCCAGCAGCTTAGCCATGGGACAGGGTGGTGAAAAACTGTTTTTT

j_gene: TRBJ1-2
v_gene: TRBV10-1
abundance: .
d_gene: .
CDR3aa: CASSPGYSYGYTF
CDR3nt: TGCGCCAGCAGTCCAGGGTATTCCTATGGCTACACCTTC

j_gene: TRBJ2-6
v_gene: TRBV5-1
abundance: .
d_gene: TRBD1
CDR3aa: CASSTGQDFSGANVLTF
CDR3nt: TGCGCCAGCAGCACAGGACAGGACTTCTCTGGGGCCAACGTCCTGACTTTC

j_gene: TRBJ2-1
v_gene: TRBV2
abundance: .
d_gene: TRBD1
CDR3aa: CASSDRVRTGEQFF
CDR3nt: TGTGCCAGCAGTGACAGGGTCCGGACAGGGGAGCAGTTCTTC

j_gene: TRBJ2-1
v_gene: TRBV5-4
abundance: few
d_gene: TRBD2
CDR3aa: CASSDFWTSGSTEQFF
CDR3nt: TGTGCCAGCAGCGACTTTTGGACTAGCGGGAGTACTGAGCAGTTCTTC

j_gene: TRBJ2-1
v_gene: TRBV6-5
abundance: .
d_gene: TRBD2
CDR3aa: CASSYSGRGGEQFF
CDR3nt: TGTGCCAGCAGTTACTCTGGGCGGGGGGGTGAGCAGTTCTTC

j_gene: TRBJ2-5
v_gene: TRBV10-3
abundance: .
d_gene: .
CDR3aa: CALTERQGLAAQYF
CDR3nt: TGTGCCCTAACAGAAAGGCAGGGTCTTGCGGCCCAGTACTTC

j_gene: TRBJ2-7
v_gene: TRBV4-3
abundance: .
d_gene: TRBD1
CDR3aa: CASSQGTGGIREQYF
CDR3nt: TGCGCCAGCAGCCAAGGGACAGGGGGCATTCGCGAGCAGTACTTC

j_gene: TRBJ2-1
v_gene: TRBV27
abundance: once
d_gene: TRBD2
CDR3aa: CASSFTSLLTGTSSYNEQFF
CDR3nt: TGTGCCAGCAGTTTTACCTCCCTTCTTACAGGGACTAGCTCCTACAATGAGCAGTTCTTC

j_gene: TRBJ2-2
v_gene: TRBV6-5
abundance: .
d_gene: TRBD1
CDR3aa: CASRTGGQTGELFF
CDR3nt: TGTGCCAGCAGGACAGGGGGCCAGACCGGGGAGCTGTTTTTT